This section outlines one T cell receptor beta chain sequence together with its context. The entry originates in a study of response to subunit inactivated influenza vaccine. A single record per CDR3 protein comes from TCRdb applying MiXCR to the RT-PCR reads. The sample records 500,000 to 600,000 distinct CDR3 sequences, around 11% being singletons. Germline-derived CDR1 and CDR2 are LGHNA and YNFKEQ. With 0 bases removed from V and 13 bases from J, the gap between germline ends came to 7 bases. The CDR3 is made up of 12 amino acids. These data were likewise used in another study, on T cells expressing NK-cell markers. That work states: The cDNA for TCR beta came from 5'RACE template switching with UMIs.

The genes are TRBV4-2 and TRBJ1-6; D remains unclear. This sequence originates from a man aged 45-60 years who received an inactivated influenza vaccine. Material: PBMCs from blood, obtained on the day of vaccination. CDR3 nucleotides: TGTGCCAGCAGCCAAGATGAGACCCCCCTCCACTTT. Amino acid sequence: CASSQDETPLHF.